This T cell receptor (beta chain) originates from a study of T cell changes during pregnancy in multiple sclerosis. This CDR3 contains 15 residues. CDR1 WNHNN and CDR2 SYGVQD come from the germline V gene (reference sequence). J was trimmed by 5 bases and V by 3 bases; bases with no gene match: 7. Data came from immunoSEQ multiplex PCR; TCRdb stores just in-frame clones and leaves some out. The sample carries 50,000 to 70,000 clones, around 90% recorded once. The sample here was peripheral blood, taken in the second trimester of pregnancy. The V and J genes are TRBV10-1 and TRBJ2-3, with 8 bases aligning to TRBD2. This TCR was sampled from a female donor with multiple sclerosis, enrolled in a pregnancy study. This CDR3 is CASSDPSGSGDTQYF. The CDR3 DNA sequence: TGCGCCAGCAGTGACCCTAGCGGGTCCGGAGATACGCAGTATTTT.